These 15 T cell receptor beta chains originate from one sample sequenced in a study of blood T cell repertoires in COVID-19. Some clones are missing from TCRdb's copy, which holds only in-frame ones; the method was immunoSEQ multiplex PCR. The table lists 100,000 to 150,000 clones, 85% of them singletons. Sequencing input: peripheral blood. The source is an elderly man with active or convalescent COVID-19.

The chain joins TRBV7-9 to TRBJ2-7; D is undetermined. CDR1 is SEHNR, CDR2 FQNEAQ, per germline (reference sequence). There are 12 residues in the CDR3. V was clipped by 5 bases and J by 9 bases, with 14 bases between them. The CDR3 sequence: CASSLDLSGQYF. The CDR3 bases are TGTGCCAGCAGCCTGGATCTCTCGGGGCAGTACTTC. The whole variable domain, remainder taken from reference TRBV7-9 and TRBJ2-7, is DTGVSQNPRHKITKRGQNVTFRCDPISEHNRLYWYRQTLGQGPEFLTYFQNEAQLEKSRLLSDRFSAERPKGSFSTLEIQRTEQGDSAMYLCASSLDLSGQYFGPGTRLTVT.

This chain joins TRBV9 and TRBJ2-3; D unclear. The V gene's germline CDR1 is SGDLS and CDR2 YYNGEE. The V and J ends lost 0 bases and 8 bases respectively, with 16 bases between them. The CDR3 sequence is 15 residues long. The chain's CDR3 is CASSVDSTPSGTQYF. The CDR3 DNA reads as TGTGCCAGCAGCGTAGATTCGACTCCTTCGGGTACGCAGTATTTT.

The chain carries TRBV19 and TRBJ2-1; 8 bases agree with TRBD2. V shed 10 bases, J shed 8 bases, and the junction held 10 bases outside the gene matches. The CDR3 has 13 residues. Per the germline V gene, CDR1 is LNHDA and CDR2 is SQIVND (reference sequence). CDR3 loop: CATSLAGGDEQFF. CDR3 DNA: TGTGCCACCTCCCTGGCGGGAGGCGATGAGCAGTTCTTC.

V and J are TRBV7-6 and TRBJ2-7; 11 positions agree with TRBD1. Germline V gives CDR1 SGHVS, CDR2 FNYEAQ. Losses at the gene ends were 1 base for V and 4 bases for J; bases not matched to a gene: 3. The CDR3 consists of 15 residues. The CDR3 region is CASSLGGQGVYEQYF. Written as DNA, the CDR3 is TGTGCCAGCAGCTTAGGGGGACAGGGGGTTTACGAGCAGTACTTC.

This rearrangement joins TRBV7-9 to TRBJ2-5; no reliable D call. Germline V gives CDR1 SEHNR, CDR2 FQNEAQ (reference sequence). V lost 5 bases, J lost 1 base, and 17 bases lay in between. CDR3 length: 16 amino acids. CDR3 DNA sequence: TGTGCCAGCAGCAACAGTGTAAGAGTCCCCCAAGAGACCCAGTACTTC. This translates into CASSNSVRVPQETQYF.

This clone was detected a few times. The rearrangement links TRBV9 to TRBJ1-1, with 10 bases that match TRBD1. The CDR3 spans 15 residues. Trimming removed 3 bases from V and 3 bases from J; junction bases left unmatched: 5. Germline V gene lookup returns CDR1 SGDLS and CDR2 YYNGEE. The CDR3 bases are TGTGCCAGCAGCGGACAGACAGGGGGCTACACTGAAGCTTTCTTT. This codes for CASSGQTGGYTEAFF.

The chain uses TRBV18 and TRBJ1-2; 8 bases line up with TRBD1. J was trimmed by 6 bases and V by 2 bases; bases with no gene match: 8. In germline, CDR1 is KGHSH, CDR2 LQKENI. CDR3 length: 15 residues. Here the CDR3 reads CASSPADRVFDGYTF. In DNA form, the CDR3 reads TGTGCCAGCTCACCAGCGGACAGGGTATTTGATGGCTACACCTTC.

The chain joins TRBV6-5 to TRBJ2-3, with 10 positions matching TRBD1. J gave up 5 bases and V 4 bases, and 3 bases lay outside the gene matches. The length of the CDR3 is 14 residues. The germline gives CDR1 MNHEY, CDR2 SVGAGI. The CDR3: CASSLGQGLDTQYF. The CDR3 DNA follows: TGTGCCAGCAGTTTGGGACAGGGGTTAGATACGCAGTATTTT.

This rearrangement joins TRBV18 to TRBJ1-1; 9 positions match TRBD1. V trimming: 4 bases; J trimming: 2 bases; junction bases outside the gene matches: 2. CDR1 and CDR2 (germline): KGHSH, LQKENI. This CDR3 region has 14 residues. The CDR3 here is CASSLGQGNTEAFF. CDR3 nucleotides: TGTGCCAGCTCACTGGGACAGGGAAACACTGAAGCTTTCTTT. Full variable domain (missing parts from reference TRBV18 and TRBJ1-1): NAGVMQNPRHLVRRRGQEARLRCSPMKGHSHVYWYRQLPEEGLKFMVYLQKENIIDESGMPKERFSAEFPKEGPSILRIQQVVRGDSAAYFCASSLGQGNTEAFFGQGTRLTVV.

The J gene is TRBJ1-2, the V gene TRBV18, with 8 positions matching TRBD1. V gave up 6 bases and J gave up 3 bases; unmatched junction bases: 6. The CDR3 length is 14 residues. Germline V gene data show CDR1 as KGHSH and CDR2 as LQKENI. The CDR3 DNA follows: TGTGCCAGCTCTCAGGACAGGGAAGACTATGGCTACACCTTC. Translation: CASSQDREDYGYTF.

This chain joins TRBV7-6 and TRBJ2-5; TRBD1 might be the D (6 bases). The CDR3 length is 14 residues. CDR1 is SGHVS and CDR2 is FNYEAQ in the germline V gene. V lost 10 bases and J 4 bases, leaving 19 bases between the germline ends. The CDR3 coding sequence is TGTGCCACCGGTCCACAGGGAAGGGGAGAGACCCAGTACTTC. Its protein is CATGPQGRGETQYF.

This sequence joins TRBV7-2 and TRBJ2-1; D unresolved. This CDR3 region has 14 residues. V was clipped by 2 bases and J by 2 bases, with 7 bases between them. Germline CDR1 is SGHTA and CDR2 is FQGNSA. The CDR3 region is CASSLTPPYNEQFF. In nucleotides, the CDR3 is TGTGCCAGCAGCTTAACTCCCCCCTACAATGAGCAGTTCTTC.

This clone was found once. The genes are TRBV5-4 and TRBJ2-1; 11 bases fit TRBD2. The V gene end was trimmed by 4 bases and the J gene end by 2 bases; junction bases not matched to a gene: 5. CDR3 length: 16 residues. From germline, CDR1 is SGHNT and CDR2 YYREEE (reference sequence). The CDR3 spells CASSVGTSGTYNEQFF. The DNA for the CDR3 is TGTGCCAGCAGCGTCGGGACTAGCGGTACCTACAATGAGCAGTTCTTC.

J is TRBJ2-1 and V is TRBV5-4; TRBD1 matches at 7 bases. CDR3 length equals 17 residues. V trimming: 4 bases; J trimming: 0 bases; junction bases outside the gene matches: 10. Germline V gene lookup returns CDR1 SGHNT and CDR2 YYREEE (reference sequence). CDR3 coding DNA: TGTGCCAGCAGCGCCCATAGGGACAGCCGCTCCTACAATGAGCAGTTCTTC. This translates into CASSAHRDSRSYNEQFF.

The chain is built from TRBV5-1 and TRBJ1-2; weak D call: TRBD1 (5 bases). The V gene's germline CDR1 is SGHRS and CDR2 YFSETQ. There are 14 residues in the CDR3. Deletions cut 0 bases from V and 6 bases from J, with 12 bases between. The CDR3: CASSLAGHSDGYTF. The CDR3 DNA reads as TGCGCCAGCAGCTTGGCAGGACATTCGGATGGCTACACCTTC. Full variable domain (outside the CDR3, taken from reference TRBV5-1 and TRBJ1-2): KAGVTQTPRYLIKTRGQQVTLSCSPISGHRSVSWYQQTPGQGLQFLFEYFSETQRNKGNFPGRFSGRQFSNSRSEMNVSTLELGDSALYLCASSLAGHSDGYTFGSGTRLTVV.